These 13 T cell receptor beta chains share one sample of origin, sequenced in a study of T cell repertoires in cytomegalovirus infection. No antigen has been identified for these receptors. Via MiXCR, TCRdb re-called the reads, giving one row per CDR3 protein. Of approximately 390,000 distinct CDR3 sequences in the sample, about 32% were seen once. Sequenced here: cultured PBMCs, sampled from culture after CMV antigen stimulation. These receptors originate from a human donor in good health (CMV status not recorded). Some clones in this sample may be carry-over from other donors' samples.

The chain has TRBV29-1 and TRBJ2-5, with D perhaps matching TRBD2 (5 bases). CDR1 is SQVTM and CDR2 is ANQGSEA in the germline V gene. The ends were cut back, 5 bases at V and 4 bases at J, with 23 bases in the middle. The CDR3 extends over 16 amino acids. The chain's CDR3 is CSVSGSGIRFGETQYF. CDR3 sequence (DNA): TGCAGCGTTTCCGGGTCGGGGATCAGGTTCGGAGAGACCCAGTACTTC.

The genes are TRBV4-1 and TRBJ2-1; D not resolved. The germline V gene has CDR1 MGHRA and CDR2 YSYEKL. The CDR3 has 14 residues. Trimming took 1 base from V and 5 from J, leaving 9 bases between them. The CDR3 protein is CASSQVRLNNEQFF. CDR3 sequence (DNA): TGCGCCAGCAGCCAAGTCCGACTGAACAATGAGCAGTTCTTC.

CDR3 DNA: TGTGCCAGCAGTTTCACGGTTAATAATTCACCCCTCCACTTT. It encodes CASSFTVNNSPLHF. The gene calls are TRBV27 and TRBJ1-6; D gene uncertain. V lost 3 bases, J lost 5 bases, and 8 bases lay in between. The CDR3 length is 14 residues. CDR1 is MNHEY and CDR2 is SMNVEV in the germline V gene (reference sequence).

V gene TRBV9 combines with J gene TRBJ2-7; D is tentatively TRBD1 or TRBD2 (5 bases each). Germline V lookup: CDR1 SGDLS, CDR2 YYNGEE. V was cut by 4 bases and J by 6 bases, with 8 bases left in between. CDR3 size: 11 residues. The CDR3 spells CASSTGAEQYF. The CDR3 region has the DNA TGTGCCAGCAGCACCGGGGCCGAGCAGTACTTC.

The V gene is TRBV28, the J gene TRBJ2-1; D may be TRBD2 (7 bases). Germline CDR1 MDHEN, CDR2 SYDVKM. The CDR3 contains 12 residues. Trimming cost V 6 bases and J 15 bases, with 18 bases left between them. DNA for the CDR3: TGTGCCAGCAGCCTTACAGGGCGGGAGAGGTTCTTC. It is translated as CASSLTGRERFF. Full variable domain (missing parts from reference TRBV28 and TRBJ2-1): DVKVTQSSRYLVKRTGEKVFLECVQDMDHENMFWYRQDPGLGLRLIYFSYDVKMKEKGDIPEGYSVSREKKERFSLILESASTNQTSMYLCASSLTGRERFFGPGTRLTVL.

V and J are TRBV19 and TRBJ1-5, with D unresolved. Germline lookup yields CDR1 LNHDA and CDR2 SQIVND (reference sequence). This CDR3 is 18 amino acids long. The germline V and J ends were trimmed by 8 bases and 3 bases, with 26 bases remaining between them. For the CDR3, the DNA is TGTGCCAGTCCCATCTGCTTTGAGTACCAGTTTAACAATCAGCCCCAGCATTTT. Translating gives CASPICFEYQFNNQPQHF.

The genes are TRBV19 and TRBJ1-2; D is unclear. The CDR3 contains 17 residues. Trimming removed 4 bases at V and 4 bases at J, with 22 bases between. CDR1 and CDR2 from the germline V gene are LNHDA and SQIVND (reference sequence). The CDR3 loop is CASSTSPTGIGGYGYTF. CDR3 DNA: TGTGCCAGTAGTACATCTCCCACGGGAATCGGTGGCTATGGCTACACCTTC.

The table lists this clonotype with many counts. The chain carries TRBV6-2 or TRBV6-3 and TRBJ2-1; 11 nucleotides match TRBD1. Germline loops: CDR1 MNHEY, CDR2 SVGEGT. This CDR3 contains 15 residues. Trimming removed 5 bases from V and 6 bases from J; junction bases left unmatched: 6. CDR3 DNA: TGTGCCAGCAGTCCCGGGACAGGGGGATTCAATGAGCAGTTCTTC. Translating gives CASSPGTGGFNEQFF.

The chain is built from TRBV12-3 or TRBV12-4 and TRBJ2-5; D is ambiguous. The CDR3 contains 13 residues. Trimming took 5 bases from V and 7 from J, leaving 14 bases between them. CDR3 loop: CASSPDPPRTQYF. Here the CDR3 DNA reads TGTGCCAGCAGTCCCGATCCACCCAGGACCCAGTACTTC.

This clonotype was seen only a few times. The chain joins TRBV7-2 to TRBJ2-1, with D hard to call. Germline values: CDR1 SGHTA, CDR2 FQGNSA. The CDR3 length is 12 residues. Trimming stripped 5 bases from V and 5 bases from J, with 7 bases between. The CDR3 sequence: CASSLYNNEQFF. CDR3 in DNA: TGTGCCAGCAGCCTCTACAACAATGAGCAGTTCTTC.

This chain joins TRBV6-5 and TRBJ2-1, with D unclear. V lost 8 bases and J 7 bases, leaving 12 bases between the germline ends. Per the germline V gene, CDR1 is MNHEY and CDR2 is SVGAGI. The CDR3 has 12 amino acids. CDR3 in amino acids: CASSMMGNEQFF. DNA for the CDR3: TGTGCCAGCTCCATGATGGGGAATGAGCAGTTCTTC.

The CDR3 spells CASSPSREGRASFF. The CDR3 region has the DNA TGTGCCAGCAGCCCTAGTCGGGAGGGGCGCGCATCTTTCTTT. The rearrangement uses TRBV7-2 and TRBJ1-1; possible D gene TRBD1, 5 bases. The CDR3 loop spans 14 amino acids. The germline CDR1 and CDR2 sequences are SGHTA and FQGNSA. V was clipped by 5 bases and J by 12 bases, with 22 bases between them.

This clonotype was detected only a few times. CDR3 DNA sequence: TGTGCCAGCAGTTACACCGGGACAGGGCAGTACGAGCAGTACTTC. It translates to CASSYTGTGQYEQYF. V gene TRBV6-5 combines with J gene TRBJ2-7; 9 bases line up with TRBD1. The V gene's germline CDR1 is MNHEY and CDR2 SVGAGI. Trimming took 2 bases from V and 4 from J; bases not matched to a gene: 6. The CDR3 is 15 amino acids.